This entry describes one T cell receptor (beta chain). The data were taken from a study of control samples from healthy donors and cancer patients. Clones were read by immunoSEQ multiplex PCR, and TCRdb kept only the in-frame ones, dropping some. The sample lists around 140,000 clones; 91% were seen once. This CDR3 has 12 residues. Germline lookup yields CDR1 MNHEY and CDR2 SVGAGI. The trim removed 6 bases at V and 7 bases at J, leaving 6 bases unmatched. The TCR originated in a man aged 18 to 30 in good health. This chain links TRBV6-5 with TRBJ2-7, with TRBD1 matching 7 bases. The specimen was blood. The CDR3 DNA reads as TGTGCCAGCAGGTACAGGGGTGGTGAGCAGTACTTC. Protein: CASRYRGGEQYF.